The subject of this entry is one T cell receptor beta chain. TCRdb re-analysed the RACE reads in MiXCR, keeping a single row per CDR3 protein. This sample has fewer than 150,000 distinct CDR3 sequences, with about an eighth found just once. The sample belongs to a study of human T cells and chemical hapten exposure. Study-wide context: Per-sample variation in TCR yield stemmed mainly from small pooled library volume differences.

Time point given: patch test 1, 2 weeks after DPC sensitization. Indicated treatment: therapeutic diphenylcyclopropenone sensitization with weekly scalp DPC. The material was whole blood, obtained in connection with sensitization to the hapten diphenylcyclopropenone (DPC). The TCR comes from a man aged 18 to 30 with alopecia areata. Some clones in this sample may be carry-over from other donors' samples.

The CDR3 DNA sequence: TGTGCCAGCAGCTCAGGTGGGGGGCAAGAGACCCAGTACTTC. This translates into CASSSGGGQETQYF. The chain recombines TRBV7-6 with TRBJ2-5; a weak D match, TRBD2 (6 bases). The CDR3 extends over 14 amino acids. CDR1 is SGHVS, CDR2 FNYEAQ, per germline. Trimming took off 4 bases at V and 2 bases at J, with 11 bases between the two ends.